A single sample gave rise to the 17 T cell receptor beta chains below, sequenced in a study of cytomegalovirus exposure and HLA in healthy donors. Primers for the PCR totalled 60 Vbeta and 13 Jbeta. Sequenced by immunoSEQ multiplex PCR; TCRdb stores in-frame clones only, minus some. The sample has 120,000 or so clones, 70% to 85% seen once. Input material: PBMCs. Source of these receptors: a man between 50 and 59 years old in good health and CMV-seropositive.

The CDR3 loop reads CASSVALGQGGNEQFF. The CDR3 coding sequence is TGTGCCAGCAGCGTAGCTTTAGGACAGGGGGGCAATGAGCAGTTCTTC. The chain recombines TRBV9 with TRBJ2-1; 10 bases are shared with TRBD1. The CDR3 has 16 residues. Germline assignment: CDR1 SGDLS and CDR2 YYNGEE. Losses at the gene ends were 0 bases for V and 6 bases for J; bases not matched to a gene: 6. Full variable domain (remainder filled in from reference TRBV9 and TRBJ2-1): DSGVTQTPKHLITATGQRVTLRCSPRSGDLSVYWYQQSLDQGLQFLIQYYNGEERAKGNILERFSAQQFPDLHSELNLSSLELGDSALYFCASSVALGQGGNEQFFGPGTRLTVL.

The chain links TRBV4-1 to TRBJ1-6, with D maybe TRBD1 (6 bases). In germline, CDR1 is MGHRA, CDR2 YSYEKL. Trimming shortened V by 0 bases and J by 6 bases, and 15 bases separated the two germline ends. The CDR3 is 17 residues long. In nucleotides, the CDR3 is TGCGCCAGCAGCCAAGATGGGGGCAACCGGGGTAATTCACCCCTCCACTTT. Protein sequence: CASSQDGGNRGNSPLHF.

The CDR3 is CASRGLAGAPGEQFF. For the CDR3, the DNA is TGTGCCAGCAGAGGACTAGCGGGAGCCCCGGGTGAGCAGTTCTTC. This sequence joins TRBV7-2 and TRBJ2-1; 13 bases align to TRBD2. With V trimmed by 6 bases and J by 9 bases, 8 bases remained unmatched. The germline V gene has CDR1 SGHTA and CDR2 FQGNSA. The CDR3 has 15 amino acids.

This chain uses TRBV6-5 with TRBJ2-7; 8 nucleotides align to TRBD2. V shed 5 bases, J shed 3 bases, and the junction held 9 bases outside the gene matches. The V gene's germline CDR1 is MNHEY and CDR2 SVGAGI. The CDR3 length is 15 residues. CDR3 residues: CASSLQGLVRYEQYF. The CDR3 region has the DNA TGTGCCAGCAGTCTGCAGGGACTAGTCCGCTACGAGCAGTACTTC.

This chain connects TRBV5-6 to TRBJ2-5; D is perhaps TRBD1 (6 bases). In germline, CDR1 is SGHDT, CDR2 YYEEEE. This CDR3 region has 13 residues. V lost 3 bases and J lost 5, with 11 bases in between. CDR3 loop: CASSSQGRETQYF. CDR3 nucleotide sequence: TGTGCCAGCAGCTCACAGGGAAGGGAGACCCAGTACTTC. The variable domain in full, with the rest retrieved from reference TRBV5-6 and TRBJ2-5, is DAGVTQSPTHLIKTRGQQVTLRCSPKSGHDTVSWYQQALGQGPQFIFQYYEEEERQRGNFPDRFSGHQFPNYSSELNVNALLLGDSALYLCASSSQGRETQYFGPGTRLLVL.

The chain has TRBV7-6 and TRBJ2-5; D may be TRBD1 (5 bases). This CDR3 is built from 15 residues. Trimming shortened V by 1 base and J by 4 bases, and 13 bases separated the two germline ends. The germline V gene encodes CDR1 SGHVS and CDR2 FNYEAQ. The CDR3 DNA is TGTGCCAGCAGCTTAGTCGGCAGGGTGGTAGAGACCCAGTACTTC. Its protein is CASSLVGRVVETQYF.

The chain couples TRBV25-1 to TRBJ1-6; 8 positions agree with TRBD1. Trimming at V came to 6 bases and at J to 8 bases, leaving 6 bases not matched to a gene. The CDR3 is 14 residues long. Germline CDR1 reads MGHDK; CDR2 reads SYGVNS. DNA for the CDR3: TGTGCCAGCAGGTTCGGACAGGGTTATTCACCCCTCCACTTT. It translates to CASRFGQGYSPLHF.

The chain uses TRBV19 and TRBJ1-2, with 9 bases lining up with TRBD1. The CDR3 is 15 amino acids. With V trimmed by 6 bases and J by 6 bases, 11 bases remained unmatched. Germline assignment: CDR1 LNHDA and CDR2 SQIVND (reference sequence). The CDR3 is CASRPPGTGWDGYTF. CDR3 bases: TGTGCCAGTAGACCGCCCGGGACAGGGTGGGATGGCTACACCTTC.

V gene TRBV18 combines with J gene TRBJ2-1; 8 nucleotides match TRBD2. The CDR3 has 17 residues. CDR1 KGHSH and CDR2 LQKENI come from the germline V gene. J was trimmed by 0 bases and V by 3 bases; bases with no gene match: 7. The chain's CDR3 is CASSPGSGVRSYNEQFF. CDR3 DNA: TGTGCCAGCTCACCTGGTAGCGGGGTCCGCTCCTACAATGAGCAGTTCTTC.

The rearrangement links TRBV9 to TRBJ1-6; TRBD1 aligns across 8 bases. V lost 3 bases, J lost 0 bases, and 2 bases stayed unmatched. Germline values: CDR1 SGDLS, CDR2 YYNGEE. The CDR3 is made up of 16 amino acids. The CDR3 DNA reads as TGTGCCAGCAGCGCCGGGACAGGCTCCTATAATTCACCCCTCCACTTT. This translates into CASSAGTGSYNSPLHF.

The chain is built from TRBV10-3 and TRBJ2-7; 7 bases map to TRBD2. The ends lost 11 bases at V and 5 bases at J; junction bases unmatched: 12. CDR3 length: 13 amino acids. Germline V gene sequence: CDR1 ENHRY, CDR2 SYGVKD. CDR3 bases: TGTGCCTGTCGGGGGGAAGGGATCAACGAGCAGTACTTC. Its translation is CACRGEGINEQYF.

This sequence joins TRBV5-1 and TRBJ2-2; TRBD2 might be the D (5 bases). The CDR3 is 15 residues long. Germline assignment: CDR1 SGHRS and CDR2 YFSETQ. V lost 1 base and J 7 bases, leaving 14 bases between the germline ends. DNA for the CDR3: TGCGCCAGCAGCTTGTTTCGGGGAGTCGGCGGGGAGCTGTTTTTT. Translated: CASSLFRGVGGELFF.

The chain combines TRBV6-5 with TRBJ2-6; TRBD1 is a possible D gene (7 bases). V dropped 6 bases and J dropped 2 bases, with 11 bases sitting between them. Germline V gives CDR1 MNHEY, CDR2 SVGAGI. The CDR3 sequence is 15 residues long. The CDR3 sequence is CASRGGQPGANVLTF. The CDR3, as DNA: TGTGCCAGCAGGGGGGGACAGCCTGGGGCCAACGTCCTGACTTTC.

This chain joins TRBV28 and TRBJ2-7; 7 bases are a match to TRBD2. V shed 4 bases, J shed 2 bases, and the junction held 8 bases outside the gene matches. CDR3 length: 15 amino acids. CDR1 MDHEN and CDR2 SYDVKM come from the germline V gene. For the CDR3, the DNA is TGTGCCAGCAGTTCTTCCAGTAGCGGGCCCTACGAGCAGTACTTC. Translated: CASSSSSSGPYEQYF.

This clone has only a few counts. This rearrangement joins TRBV5-4 to TRBJ2-5, with 7 bases that match TRBD1. The assigned J gene may be wrong: the sequence end matches TRBJ2-7 better. CDR1 is SGHNT, CDR2 YYREEE, per germline (reference sequence). This CDR3 spans 16 amino acids. The CDR3 nucleotides read TGTGCCAGCAGCTTGGGTGGCAGGGGGACGGCCTACGAGCAGTACTTC. Its protein product is CASSLGGRGTAYEQYF.

The chain carries TRBV6-1 and TRBJ2-5; the match to TRBD2 covers 13 bases. The J call may be incorrect, as the DNA end agrees better with TRBJ2-7. The CDR3 contains 14 residues. Looked up from germline, CDR1 is MNHNS and CDR2 is SASEGT. The CDR3 sequence is CASGGTSGAYEQYF. Here the CDR3 DNA reads TGTGCCAGCGGGGGGACTAGCGGGGCCTACGAGCAGTACTTC.

This clone was picked up a small number of times. V and J are TRBV27 and TRBJ1-1; 9 bases agree with TRBD1. CDR3 length: 16 residues. Germline V gene sequence: CDR1 MNHEY, CDR2 SMNVEV (reference sequence). V was clipped by 4 bases and J by 3 bases; unmatched bases: 9. As DNA, the CDR3 is TGTGCCAGCAGTTCCCCCGGACAGGGGACCTACACTGAAGCTTTCTTT. It specifies CASSSPGQGTYTEAFF.